The 14 T cell receptor beta chains in this list originate from one sample, sequenced in a study of blood T cells in healthy people across ages. A sample-barcoded 5' primer and a J-beta primer mix were used in a second PCR of roughly 7 to 11 cycles. TCRdb re-derived calls from the 5' RACE reads in MiXCR, one entry per CDR3 protein. The repertoire holds roughly 1.4 million distinct CDR3 sequences, approximately 60% seen once, with roughly 6.3% in the top ten. Sequencing was done on a sample of blood. Source of these receptors: a man between 18 and 35 years old in good health.

The count of this clonotype is one. V usage is TRBV15 and J usage is TRBJ2-3, with 7 bases fitting TRBD2. V lost 0 bases, J lost 3 bases, and 3 bases stayed unmatched. Germline CDR1 is LNHNV and CDR2 is YYDKDF (reference sequence). The CDR3 extends over 15 amino acids. In DNA form, the CDR3 reads TGTGCCACCAGCAGAGAGACTAGCCGAACAGATACGCAGTATTTT. This encodes CATSRETSRTDTQYF.

This clonotype was seen a few times. This chain uses TRBV13 with TRBJ2-7; TRBD1 might be the D (6 bases). Trimming took 5 bases from V and 5 from J, leaving 16 bases between them. Germline CDR1 reads PRHDT; CDR2 reads FYEKMQ (reference sequence). CDR3 size: 14 residues. The CDR3 loop reads CASSLVQGFDEQYF. The CDR3 coding sequence is TGTGCCAGCAGCCTAGTCCAGGGGTTCGACGAGCAGTACTTC.

This chain links TRBV9 with TRBJ2-3, with TRBD1 identical over 8 bases. The germline gives CDR1 SGDLS, CDR2 YYNGEE. The V and J ends lost 3 bases and 2 bases, in that order; junction bases with no gene match: 8. CDR3 length: 16 residues. The CDR3: CASSALGQGFTDTQYF. For the CDR3, the DNA is TGTGCCAGCAGCGCGCTTGGACAGGGTTTCACAGATACGCAGTATTTT.

This clonotype turned up a few times. The chain is built from TRBV7-6 and TRBJ2-7, with 7 bases lining up with TRBD2. In germline, CDR1 is SGHVS, CDR2 FNYEAQ. There are 18 residues in the CDR3. The junction had 12 bases not matched to a gene; V was cut back by 1 base and J by 0 bases. CDR3 protein: CASSLGRAPAGSSYEQYF. CDR3 nucleotide sequence: TGTGCCAGCAGCTTAGGTAGGGCTCCAGCGGGGAGCTCCTACGAGCAGTACTTC.

This chain links TRBV20-1 with TRBJ2-1; TRBD2 aligns across 12 bases. The germline CDR1 and CDR2 sequences are DFQATT and SNEGSKA (reference sequence). The CDR3 contains 14 residues. Germline trimming cut 5 bases from V and 7 bases from J; bases unmatched to any gene: 6. The CDR3 sequence: CSAYFGTSGNEQFF. In DNA form, the CDR3 reads TGCAGTGCTTATTTCGGGACTAGCGGGAATGAGCAGTTCTTC.

The chain combines TRBV27 with TRBJ2-7; D unresolved. The CDR3 consists of 13 residues. V gave up 8 bases and J gave up 2 bases, with 13 bases separating them. Germline CDR1 is MNHEY and CDR2 is SMNVEV (reference sequence). CDR3 nucleotide sequence: TGTGCCAGCGGGATTTCGACGACCTACGAGCAGTACTTC. It translates to CASGISTTYEQYF.

V usage is TRBV12-3 or TRBV12-4 and J usage is TRBJ2-7; 13 nucleotides line up with TRBD2. The CDR3 sequence is 19 residues long. The V segment lost 1 base and the J segment 1 base; nucleotides outside the gene matches: 10. The chain's CDR3 is CASSLDPGLAGPTSYEQYF. DNA of the CDR3: TGTGCCAGCAGTTTAGACCCGGGACTAGCGGGACCCACGTCCTACGAGCAGTACTTC.

As for this clonotype: The junction and the germline gene differ at one end; a read error may be behind it. The CDR3 coding sequence is TGTGTCAGCAGCCCTATCCCACTGCACCATAGCTACGAGCAGTACTTC. Translating gives CVSSPIPLHHSYEQYF. This chain uses TRBV7-8 with TRBJ2-7, with D uncertain. There are 16 residues in the CDR3. Germline V gives CDR1 SGHVS, CDR2 FQNEAQ.

The rearrangement links TRBV20-1 to TRBJ2-5; no clear D gene. Germline assignment: CDR1 DFQATT and CDR2 SNEGSKA (reference sequence). The CDR3 sequence is 14 residues long. V lost 6 bases and J 3 bases, leaving 17 bases between the germline ends. The CDR3 loop reads CSAKVYTEEETQYF. Written as DNA, the CDR3 is TGCAGTGCAAAGGTCTATACAGAGGAAGAGACCCAGTACTTC.

The CDR3 bases are TGCGCCAGCAGCCAAGATAAGGGGGACCCTGCACAAGAGACCCAGTACTTC. Translated: CASSQDKGDPAQETQYF. This chain joins TRBV4-3 and TRBJ2-5; perhaps TRBD1 as D (6 bases). The V gene lost 0 bases and the J gene lost 2 bases, with 16 bases spanning the gap. The germline V gene has CDR1 LGHNA and CDR2 YSLEER. The CDR3 is 17 amino acids.

This sequence joins TRBV18 and TRBJ2-5, with D tentatively TRBD2 (5 bases). This CDR3 contains 11 residues. Trimming pared 11 bases from V and 0 bases from J, leaving 7 bases between. CDR1 is KGHSH and CDR2 is LQKENI in the germline V gene. CDR3: CAGSNQETQYF. CDR3 coding DNA: TGTGCCGGGAGCAACCAAGAGACCCAGTACTTC.

The rearrangement joins TRBV7-2 to TRBJ2-4, with 9 bases that match TRBD2. The J call is doubtful: the DNA matches TRBJ2-7 better. This CDR3 contains 15 residues. Germline loops: CDR1 SGHTA, CDR2 FQGNSA. The CDR3 sequence: CASSSSSGNPYEQYF. The CDR3 nucleotides are TGTGCCAGCAGCTCTTCTAGCGGGAACCCCTACGAGCAGTACTTC.

This clonotype was counted once. The CDR3 DNA reads TGTGCCAGCAGCTTCACAGGGAACAATGAGCAGTTCTTC. Its translation: CASSFTGNNEQFF. The gene calls are TRBV7-6 and TRBJ2-1, with D perhaps matching TRBD1 (6 bases). CDR1 is SGHVS, CDR2 FNYEAQ, per germline. Trimming stripped 3 bases from V and 5 bases from J, with 8 bases between. CDR3 length equals 13 residues.

The CDR3 DNA is TGTGCCAGCAGTGGACAGGGGATTAGAGCAGATACGCAGTATTTT. This sequence encodes CASSGQGIRADTQYF. The J gene is TRBJ2-3, the V gene TRBV6-5; 9 bases are shared with TRBD1. This CDR3 is built from 15 residues. The germline CDR1 and CDR2 sequences are MNHEY and SVGAGI. J lost 4 bases, V lost 5 bases, and 7 bases had no gene match.